This TCR beta chain was sequenced for a study of CD8 T cells in ankylosing spondylitis. Of note for this clonotype: The antigen is unknown.

Findings and limits, study-wide: In ankylosing spondylitis blood, a motif of roughly eight highly homologous TCR beta variants appeared characteristic.

This CDR3 contains 15 residues. Germline loops: CDR1 DFQATT, CDR2 SNEGSKA (reference sequence). The V segment lost 1 base and the J segment 4 bases; nucleotides outside the gene matches: 10. TCRdb used MiXCR to reprocess the 5' RACE reads, holding one entry per CDR3 protein. The sample consists of 390,000 or so distinct CDR3 sequences, approximately 20% of them appearing once. The V gene is TRBV20-1, the J gene TRBJ2-7, with 7 bases that match TRBD2. The sequence was obtained from a male donor with ankylosing spondylitis. The sample was blood, either unsorted or a sorted T cell fraction (not recorded which). Written as DNA, the CDR3 is TGCAGTGCTAGAGCTCTAGAGCGGGGCGGGTACGAGCAGTACTTC. It specifies CSARALERGGYEQYF.